This T cell receptor beta chain was observed in a study of shared clonotypes between healthy human individuals. Broader study findings: Inspection by rarefaction showed sorted-subset sequencing to be incomplete despite large depth. Shared across a few donors were about 4.6% of the naive CD4 clonotypes. In this cohort, only blood was sampled, and tissue repertoires likely differ. Richness estimates generally favored naive over memory subsets.

Produced via immunoSEQ multiplex PCR; TCRdb's table is partial and in-frame only. The table lists about 1,500,000 clones, around 97% of them singletons, with 1.2% in the top ten. The germline V gene encodes CDR1 KGHSH and CDR2 LQKENI. CDR3 size: 16 residues. The ends lost 7 bases at V and 4 bases at J; junction bases unmatched: 13. With respect to this clone: The antigen is undetermined.

The sample was naive CD4+ T cells sorted from blood. The subset denotes: CD45RA+ positively selected. J is TRBJ1-3 and V is TRBV18; 7 bases align to TRBD1. The source is a man aged 25 to 40 in good health. The CDR3 DNA reads as TGTGCCAGCTTACAAAAGGGACAGCAAACGGGAAACACCATATATTTT. It encodes CASLQKGQQTGNTIYF.